This T cell receptor beta chain was documented in a study of T-cell memory formation after mild COVID-19. Each CDR3 protein is one row after TCRdb ran MiXCR on the 5' RACE reads. The table has fewer than 60,000 distinct CDR3 sequences, roughly 25% seen once; the top ten hold 43%. Germline CDR1 SGHAT, CDR2 FQDESV (reference sequence). The J segment lost 1 base and the V segment lost 1 base, leaving 5 bases of the junction unmatched. The CDR3 is 17 residues long. The chain couples TRBV11-1 to TRBJ2-4, with TRBD1 identical over 9 bases. Sequencing was done on a sample of PBMCs or a T cell subset sorted from them (not recorded which). This clonotype originated in a young man who had mild COVID-19 (a few samples of this study predate the infection). Cell type and time point are not known. CDR3 amino acids: CASSLDRTGEAKNIQYF. The DNA for the CDR3 is TGTGCCAGCAGCTTAGACAGGACAGGGGAGGCCAAAAACATTCAGTACTTC.